This entry features one T cell receptor beta chain sequence. The germline V gene encodes CDR1 LGHNT and CDR2 FRNRAP. The V gene end was trimmed by 9 bases and the J gene end by 4 bases; junction bases not matched to a gene: 9. CDR3 length: 14 residues. Method: immunoSEQ multiplex PCR; TCRdb's copy keeps in-frame clones and lacks some. This table holds about 200,000 clones, roughly 90% found once. The record originates from a study of blood T cell repertoires in COVID-19. The source material was peripheral blood. This receptor was identified in a man aged 18 to 29 with active or convalescent COVID-19. V is TRBV12-5 and J is TRBJ2-5; TRBD1 matches at 9 bases. Here the CDR3 reads CASDPGQGRETQYF. The CDR3 DNA follows: TGTGCTAGCGACCCGGGACAGGGACGAGAGACCCAGTACTTC.